A selection of T cell receptor beta chains follows, all from one sample in a study of identical twins. TCRdb fed the 5' RACE reads into MiXCR, producing one record per CDR3 protein. The sample holds 450,000 to 650,000 distinct CDR3 sequences, around 15% seen once. The data also belong to a second study, concerning yellow fever vaccine responses in identical twins.

Sequencing used CD4+ T cells sorted from blood. These receptor sequences come from a woman aged 18-29 years in good health. Each CDR3 is given with its conserved first and last residue. D genes are given only for firm matches. Size tells how often a clone was seen (once, few, many) or the class of an expanded clone, and some rows leave it out.

abundance: -
d_gene: -
j_gene: TRBJ1-6
v_gene: TRBV3-1
CDR3aa: CASSQVINNSPLHF
CDR3nt: TGTGCCAGCAGCCAAGTTATAAATAATTCACCCCTCCACTTT

abundance: -
d_gene: TRBD2
j_gene: TRBJ2-1
v_gene: TRBV3-1
CDR3aa: CASRRTSGESEQFF
CDR3nt: TGTGCCAGCAGAAGGACTAGCGGGGAGAGTGAGCAGTTCTTC

abundance: -
d_gene: TRBD2
j_gene: TRBJ2-1
v_gene: TRBV7-9
CDR3aa: CASSLARLADRYNEQFF
CDR3nt: TGTGCCAGCAGCTTAGCACGCCTAGCGGACCGATACAATGAGCAGTTCTTC

abundance: -
d_gene: -
j_gene: TRBJ2-7
v_gene: TRBV2
CDR3aa: CASSAGFPYEQYF
CDR3nt: TGTGCCAGCAGTGCAGGGTTTCCCTACGAGCAGTACTTC

abundance: few
d_gene: TRBD1
j_gene: TRBJ2-7
v_gene: TRBV29-1
CDR3aa: CSVSGTGGYEQYF
CDR3nt: TGCAGCGTCTCCGGGACAGGGGGCTACGAGCAGTACTTC

abundance: -
d_gene: -
j_gene: TRBJ1-6
v_gene: TRBV6-5
CDR3aa: CASSYSVPYNSPLHF
CDR3nt: TGTGCCAGCAGTTACTCCGTACCTTATAATTCACCCCTCCACTTT

abundance: few
d_gene: TRBD1
j_gene: TRBJ1-1
v_gene: TRBV6-5
CDR3aa: CASSYSLGQSNTEAFF
CDR3nt: TGTGCCAGCAGTTACTCCCTGGGACAGTCGAACACTGAAGCTTTCTTT

abundance: -
d_gene: -
j_gene: TRBJ1-1
v_gene: TRBV12-3/TRBV12-4
CDR3aa: CASSLRLHAEAFF
CDR3nt: TGTGCCAGCAGTTTAAGGCTTCACGCTGAAGCTTTCTTT

abundance: many
d_gene: -
j_gene: TRBJ1-1
v_gene: TRBV12-3/TRBV12-4
CDR3aa: CASRRKGPEAFF
CDR3nt: TGTGCCAGCAGACGTAAGGGGCCTGAAGCTTTCTTT

abundance: many
d_gene: -
j_gene: TRBJ2-3
v_gene: TRBV7-8
CDR3aa: CASSLARRGVEDTQYF
CDR3nt: TGTGCCAGCAGCTTAGCGCGGAGAGGAGTTGAAGATACGCAGTATTTT

abundance: few
d_gene: TRBD2
j_gene: TRBJ2-1
v_gene: TRBV5-1
CDR3aa: CASSPGLAGGPARFNEQFF
CDR3nt: TGCGCCAGCAGCCCGGGACTAGCGGGAGGGCCTGCGAGGTTCAATGAGCAGTTCTTC

abundance: many
d_gene: -
j_gene: TRBJ2-3
v_gene: TRBV12-3/TRBV12-4
CDR3aa: CASSLATSTDTQYF
CDR3nt: TGTGCCAGCAGTCTTGCAACTAGCACAGATACGCAGTATTTT

abundance: many
d_gene: TRBD1
j_gene: TRBJ2-3
v_gene: TRBV24-1
CDR3aa: CATSDPTGGTDTQYF
CDR3nt: TGTGCCACCAGTGACCCGACAGGGGGAACAGATACGCAGTATTTT

abundance: -
d_gene: -
j_gene: TRBJ2-5
v_gene: TRBV6-1
CDR3aa: CASSEIVYQETQYF
CDR3nt: TGTGCCAGCAGTGAAATTGTGTACCAAGAGACCCAGTACTTC

abundance: many
d_gene: -
j_gene: TRBJ2-7
v_gene: TRBV5-1
CDR3aa: CASSATGQNSYEQYF
CDR3nt: TGCGCCAGCAGCGCCACAGGACAGAACTCCTACGAGCAGTACTTC

abundance: -
d_gene: TRBD1
j_gene: TRBJ2-1
v_gene: TRBV7-3
CDR3aa: CASSLTGQGRSEQFF
CDR3nt: TGTGCCAGCAGCTTAACAGGACAGGGGAGGAGTGAGCAGTTCTTC

abundance: few
d_gene: -
j_gene: TRBJ2-2
v_gene: TRBV7-9
CDR3aa: CASSFHGPNTGELFF
CDR3nt: TGTGCCAGCAGCTTTCACGGGCCGAACACCGGGGAGCTGTTTTTT

abundance: many
d_gene: -
j_gene: TRBJ2-1
v_gene: TRBV7-9
CDR3aa: CASSLGSGTYNEQFF
CDR3nt: TGCGCCAGCAGCTTGGGGTCAGGGACCTACAATGAGCAGTTCTTC

abundance: -
d_gene: -
j_gene: TRBJ1-1
v_gene: TRBV6-2/TRBV6-3
CDR3aa: CASSIGLSGTEAFF
CDR3nt: TGTGCCAGCAGCATAGGGCTGTCGGGCACTGAAGCTTTCTTT

abundance: -
d_gene: -
j_gene: TRBJ2-5
v_gene: TRBV5-5
CDR3aa: CASGRFQEETQYF
CDR3nt: TGTGCCAGCGGAAGATTCCAGGAAGAGACCCAGTACTTC

abundance: few
d_gene: -
j_gene: TRBJ1-5
v_gene: TRBV12-3/TRBV12-4
CDR3aa: CASSIPPGLGSNQPQHF
CDR3nt: TGTGCCAGCAGCATACCCCCCGGGTTGGGAAGCAATCAGCCCCAGCATTTT

abundance: -
d_gene: -
j_gene: TRBJ2-3
v_gene: TRBV10-1
CDR3aa: CASSDGPGYSTDTQYF
CDR3nt: TGCGCCAGCAGTGATGGGCCAGGTTATAGCACAGATACGCAGTATTTT

abundance: -
d_gene: -
j_gene: TRBJ2-7
v_gene: TRBV20-1
CDR3aa: CSATPGTTEQYF
CDR3nt: TGCAGTGCGACCCCCGGGACGACGGAGCAGTACTTC

abundance: -
d_gene: -
j_gene: TRBJ2-6
v_gene: TRBV5-1
CDR3aa: CASSLEGDGPQVYGANVLTF
CDR3nt: TGCGCCAGCAGCTTGGAGGGGGACGGACCGCAGGTCTATGGGGCCAACGTCCTGACTTTC